A single sample gave rise to the 27 T cell receptor beta chains below, sequenced in a study of technical replicates of blood from a handful of donors. TCRdb keeps only in-frame clones here, not all; method: immunoSEQ multiplex PCR. The data hold tens of thousands of clones, with nearly 96% observed a single time. The sequenced sample consisted of T cells isolated from PBMCs. Every receptor here comes from a human donor in good health.

The V gene is TRBV5-4, the J gene TRBJ2-1; TRBD2 agrees at 11 bases. Germline-derived CDR1 and CDR2 are SGHNT and YYREEE (reference sequence). The junction had 5 bases not matched to a gene; V was cut back by 0 bases and J by 9 bases. The CDR3 is made up of 15 amino acids. CDR3 coding DNA: TGTGCCAGCAGCTTGGAACTAGCGGGAGTGCTTGAGCAGTTCTTC. Amino acid sequence: CASSLELAGVLEQFF.

V is TRBV5-8 and J is TRBJ1-1; D is perhaps TRBD1 (6 bases). V was shortened by 4 bases and J by 13 bases, with 17 bases between the two germline ends. CDR1 is SGHTS and CDR2 is YDEGEE in the germline V gene. The CDR3 covers 12 residues. The CDR3 reads CASSVWTAEVFF. CDR3 nucleotide sequence: TGTGCCAGCAGCGTATGGACAGCGGAGGTTTTCTTT.

This clone appeared once. The J gene is TRBJ2-5, the V gene TRBV5-1; 7 nucleotides align to TRBD2. This CDR3 is 14 amino acids long. The V gene's germline CDR1 is SGHRS and CDR2 YFSETQ. The ends lost 2 bases at V and 3 bases at J; junction bases unmatched: 4. CDR3 coding DNA: TGCGCCAGCAGCTTAGAAGGGAGGGAAGAGACCCAGTACTTC. Translation: CASSLEGREETQYF.

The chain carries TRBV6-5 and TRBJ2-7; D remains ambiguous. V lost 4 bases and J lost 2, with 15 bases in between. Germline V CDR1 and CDR2: MNHEY, SVGAGI. The CDR3 covers 15 residues. Here the CDR3 reads CASSLTAQLPYEQYF. In nucleotides, the CDR3 is TGTGCCAGCAGTTTAACCGCACAGCTACCCTACGAGCAGTACTTC.

The CDR3 protein is CASMGGNEQFF. CDR3 coding DNA: TGTGCCAGTATGGGAGGGAATGAGCAGTTCTTC. V gene TRBV19 combines with J gene TRBJ2-1; TRBD2 aligns across 7 bases. Trimming at V came to 7 bases and at J to 7 bases, leaving 1 base not matched to a gene. The germline V gene encodes CDR1 LNHDA and CDR2 SQIVND (reference sequence). The CDR3 runs 11 residues.

This chain connects TRBV19 to TRBJ2-1; a weak D match, TRBD2 (5 bases). Between the trimmed V and J ends, which lost 7 bases and 6 bases, there was a span of 13 bases. Germline V gene data show CDR1 as LNHDA and CDR2 as SQIVND (reference sequence). The CDR3 sequence is 13 residues long. The CDR3 DNA follows: TGTGCCAGTACCGAGGGTGATTTCAATGAGCAGTTCTTC. This codes for CASTEGDFNEQFF.

On this clone itself: An end of the junction does not agree with germline; a read error may underlie this. Other DNA sequences in the sample encode the same CDR3. This chain uses TRBV25-1 with TRBJ2-5; 8 nucleotides align to TRBD1. Looked up from germline, CDR1 is MGHDK and CDR2 is SYGVNS. The length of the CDR3 is 15 residues. The CDR3 DNA reads as TGTGCCAGCAGCGCTTCGGGGACAGGCCAAGAGACTCAGTACTTC. Protein: CASSASGTGQETQYF.

V is TRBV18 and J is TRBJ2-5, with D uncertain. The ends were cut back, 0 bases at V and 5 bases at J, with 4 bases in the middle. The CDR3 has 12 residues. CDR1 KGHSH and CDR2 LQKENI come from the germline V gene. CDR3 in DNA: TGTGCCAGCTCACCACCCCGGGAGACCCAGTACTTC. It is translated as CASSPPRETQYF.

The V and J genes are TRBV19 and TRBJ1-1; D is unclear. V gave up 7 bases and J gave up 0 bases, with 9 bases separating them. This CDR3 is built from 13 residues. Germline V gene sequence: CDR1 LNHDA, CDR2 SQIVND (reference sequence). The CDR3 spells CASMSSVNTEAFF. CDR3 sequence (DNA): TGTGCCAGTATGTCCTCTGTGAACACTGAAGCTTTCTTT.

The chain carries TRBV2 and TRBJ2-1; 9 bases map to TRBD2. This CDR3 is 16 amino acids long. Germline loops: CDR1 SNHLY, CDR2 FYNNEI. V lost 5 bases to trimming and J lost 4 bases; unmatched junction nucleotides: 9. The CDR3 spells CASSTLLSGSYNEQFF. The CDR3 coding sequence is TGTGCCAGCAGTACCTTACTTAGCGGGAGTTACAATGAGCAGTTCTTC.

CDR3 nucleotides: TGCGCCAGCAGCTTGTACGGGGACTCTGGGGCCAACGTCCTGACTTTC. Translated, it gives CASSLYGDSGANVLTF. The chain carries TRBV5-1 and TRBJ2-6; D possibly corresponds to TRBD2 (5 bases). The CDR3 runs to 16 residues. V gave up 1 base and J gave up 0 bases, with 8 bases separating them. Per the germline V gene, CDR1 is SGHRS and CDR2 is YFSETQ.

This sequence joins TRBV28 and TRBJ1-1; 11 bases match TRBD1. V lost 2 bases, J lost 11 bases, and 10 bases stayed unmatched. This CDR3 spans 15 amino acids. Looked up from germline, CDR1 is MDHEN and CDR2 is SYDVKM. The CDR3 DNA is TGTGCCAGCAGTTTAGGAGGGACAGGGGGTTCTTCGGCTTTCTTT. It codes for CASSLGGTGGSSAFF.

The count of this clone is one. J is TRBJ2-7 and V is TRBV6-5; possible D gene TRBD1, 6 bases. The germline V and J ends were trimmed by 4 bases and 5 bases, with 15 bases remaining between them. The CDR3 length is 14 residues. Germline CDR1 reads MNHEY; CDR2 reads SVGAGI. CDR3 DNA: TGTGCCAGCAGTTCCCCGACAGGAATTAACGAGCAGTACTTC. Protein: CASSSPTGINEQYF.

The J gene is TRBJ2-1, the V gene TRBV4-2; TRBD2 agrees at 8 bases. The length of the CDR3 is 15 residues. CDR1 and CDR2 (germline): LGHNA, YNFKEQ. Losses at the gene ends were 2 bases for V and 6 bases for J; bases not matched to a gene: 6. In DNA form, the CDR3 reads TGTGCCAGCAGCCAAAACGACGGGACTAGCAATGAGCAGTTCTTC. It translates to CASSQNDGTSNEQFF.

This chain uses TRBV11-2 with TRBJ1-6; D is perhaps TRBD1 (5 bases). Germline CDR1 and CDR2: SGHAT and FQNNGV. V lost 3 bases and J lost 7, with 16 bases in between. The CDR3 sequence is 16 residues long. In nucleotides, the CDR3 is TGTGCCAGCAGCTTGCATAGGGGTCCAGGGAATTCACCCCTCCACTTT. As protein: CASSLHRGPGNSPLHF.

The chain recombines TRBV13 with TRBJ1-3; 7 bases are shared with TRBD1. This CDR3 is built from 13 residues. V lost 5 bases and J lost 4; bases outside the gene matches: 2. Germline lookup yields CDR1 PRHDT and CDR2 FYEKMQ (reference sequence). DNA for the CDR3: TGTGCCAGCAGCCAGGACAGGGGAAACACCATATATTTT. This gives the protein CASSQDRGNTIYF.

The chain uses TRBV6-6 and TRBJ2-5, with 7 bases that match TRBD2. CDR1 is MNHNY and CDR2 is SVGAGI in the germline V gene (reference sequence). With 0 bases clipped from V and 5 bases from J, the junction kept 9 bases outside the gene matches. The CDR3 totals 16 residues. CDR3 loop: CASSYSSQLGGETQYF. The CDR3 coding sequence is TGTGCCAGCAGTTACTCCTCTCAGCTGGGGGGGGAGACCCAGTACTTC.

This CDR3 reads CASSFNRLYEQYF. In DNA form, the CDR3 reads TGTGCCAGCAGTTTTAACAGATTGTACGAGCAGTACTTC. V usage is TRBV6-5 and J usage is TRBJ2-7; no clear D gene. CDR3 length equals 13 residues. Trimming left V 4 bases short and J 4 bases short, with 11 bases between. Germline CDR1 reads MNHEY; CDR2 reads SVGAGI.

The rearrangement joins TRBV5-1 to TRBJ1-1; D may be TRBD1 (5 bases). The CDR3 sequence is 13 residues long. V shed 5 bases and J shed 8 bases, with 16 bases lying between them. CDR1 SGHRS and CDR2 YFSETQ come from the germline V gene. Written as DNA, the CDR3 is TGCGCCAGCAGACATAGAACGACAGACGAAGCTTTCTTT. Translated, it gives CASRHRTTDEAFF.

The chain uses TRBV19 and TRBJ2-2; D is possibly TRBD1 (5 bases). The CDR3 runs 14 residues. Germline CDR1 reads LNHDA; CDR2 reads SQIVND (reference sequence). V was pared by 7 bases and J by 2 bases, with 11 bases between. The CDR3 protein is CASNGRENTGELFF. The CDR3 DNA is TGTGCCAGTAACGGCAGGGAAAACACCGGGGAGCTGTTTTTT.

The chain is built from TRBV10-3 and TRBJ2-7; tentatively, D is TRBD2 (6 bases). The CDR3 has 16 residues. The germline V and J ends were trimmed by 3 bases and 3 bases, with 18 bases remaining between them. Germline CDR1 ENHRY, CDR2 SYGVKD. CDR3 sequence reads: CAISDIRRAVDYEQYF. The CDR3 bases are TGTGCCATCAGTGATATAAGGAGGGCCGTCGACTACGAGCAGTACTTC.

This CDR3 reads CASSFSGRARETQYF. Here the CDR3 DNA reads TGTGCCAGCAGTTTTAGCGGGAGGGCCAGAGAGACCCAGTACTTC. The rearrangement uses TRBV11-2 and TRBJ2-5, with 11 bases that match TRBD2. After removal of 6 bases from V and 4 bases from J, the junction contained 7 bases not matched to a gene. The CDR3 has 15 amino acids. CDR1 and CDR2 from the germline V gene are SGHAT and FQNNGV.

This rearrangement joins TRBV18 to TRBJ2-7; D unresolved. The CDR3 has 15 residues. The V end lost 3 bases, the J end lost 6 bases, and 18 bases lay between the germline ends. CDR1 and CDR2 (germline): KGHSH, LQKENI. The CDR3 region is CASSPGLVQPGEQYF. The DNA of the CDR3 is TGTGCCAGCTCACCTGGCCTAGTCCAACCGGGCGAGCAGTACTTC.

This rearrangement joins TRBV4-2 to TRBJ2-2, with D possibly being TRBD1 (5 bases). Germline CDR1 and CDR2: LGHNA and YNFKEQ. V gave up 4 bases and J gave up 1 base, with 16 bases separating them. The CDR3 consists of 17 residues. For the CDR3, the DNA is TGTGCCAGCAGCCCTTATCGTGGACACGTGAACACCGGGGAGCTGTTTTTT. This codes for CASSPYRGHVNTGELFF.

The rearrangement joins TRBV27 to TRBJ2-1; 9 positions agree with TRBD2. The germline V gene has CDR1 MNHEY and CDR2 SMNVEV (reference sequence). The junction had 13 bases not matched to a gene; V was cut back by 2 bases and J by 8 bases. This CDR3 contains 17 residues. The CDR3 protein is CASSLRLSGRLGDEQFF. CDR3 sequence (DNA): TGTGCCAGCAGTTTACGCTTAAGCGGGAGGTTGGGCGATGAGCAGTTCTTC.

V usage is TRBV29-1 and J usage is TRBJ1-5; D may be TRBD1 (6 bases). The germline V gene has CDR1 SQVTM and CDR2 ANQGSEA. CDR3 length: 13 residues. V dropped 6 bases and J dropped 3 bases, with 12 bases sitting between them. CDR3 in amino acids: CSVWRGPNQPQHF. CDR3 bases: TGCAGCGTCTGGCGGGGGCCCAATCAGCCCCAGCATTTT.

The chain is built from TRBV6-1 and TRBJ2-1, with a possible D match to TRBD2 (6 bases). With 2 bases removed from V and 3 bases from J, the gap between germline ends came to 11 bases. Per germline, CDR1 MNHNS and CDR2 SASEGT. The CDR3 covers 15 residues. The CDR3 nucleotides are TGTGCCAGCAGTGAATCCCGCGGGAACTACAATGAGCAGTTCTTC. This gives the protein CASSESRGNYNEQFF.